The TCR beta chain described here comes from a study of blood T cells in healthy people across ages. At the level of the study: Roughly one uniquely barcoded beta molecule per two T cells was captured. Overall study findings and caveats: Higher diversity, along with more naive CD4+ cells, distinguished long-lived donors from aged donors. PBMCs that were unsorted prevented a conclusive naive versus antigen-experienced comparison.

As concerns this clonotype: Antigen specificity is unknown.

V was clipped by 1 base and J by 6 bases; unmatched bases: 7. Per germline, CDR1 GTSNPN and CDR2 SVGIG (reference sequence). The CDR3 extends over 15 amino acids. Alongside a J-beta primer mix, a sample-barcoded 5' primer served in a second PCR lasting about 7 to 12 cycles. TCRdb reprocessed the 5' RACE reads via MiXCR and lists one record per CDR3 protein. Altogether around 1.7 million distinct CDR3 sequences are present, about 28% being singletons, with the ten largest covering approximately 7.7%. Sequencing used blood. The source of this sequence is a woman aged 30 to 39 in good health. The gene calls are TRBV30 and TRBJ1-5; TRBD1 matches at 9 bases. This CDR3 is CAWSGGQGLSQPQHF. Written as DNA, the CDR3 is TGTGCCTGGAGTGGGGGACAGGGCCTGAGTCAGCCCCAGCATTTT.